The 12 T cell receptor beta chains below come from one sample, sequenced in a study of blood T cell repertoires in COVID-19. The repertoire was sequenced with immunoSEQ multiplex PCR; TCRdb's copy has only in-frame clones and lacks some. The sample yields 400,000 or so clones, around 87% seen once. Sequenced: PBMCs or T cells enriched from blood (not recorded which). Every receptor here comes from a man between 35 and 55 years old in a cohort exposed to, infected with or recovered from COVID-19 (not recorded which).

The rearrangement links TRBV27 to TRBJ1-2, with 9 positions matching TRBD1. This CDR3 is built from 14 residues. V lost 4 bases to trimming and J lost 4 bases; unmatched junction nucleotides: 4. Germline V gene sequence: CDR1 MNHEY, CDR2 SMNVEV (reference sequence). The CDR3, as DNA: TGTGCCAGCAGTTCCGCGGACAGGGGCTATGGCTACACCTTC. Amino acid sequence: CASSSADRGYGYTF.

The rearrangement links TRBV19 to TRBJ2-3, with D hard to call. Trimming left V 1 base short and J 3 bases short, with 14 bases between. Per the germline V gene, CDR1 is LNHDA and CDR2 is SQIVND (reference sequence). The CDR3 runs to 16 residues. CDR3 sequence: CASSIAGQDFTDTQYF. The CDR3 region has the DNA TGTGCCAGTAGTATAGCTGGGCAGGATTTTACAGATACGCAGTATTTT.

CDR3 amino acids: CAWSVRGFEQFF. For the CDR3, the DNA is TGTGCCTGGAGTGTCAGAGGGTTTGAGCAGTTCTTC. The chain is built from TRBV30 and TRBJ2-1; D perhaps matches TRBD2 (5 bases). Germline V gene lookup returns CDR1 GTSNPN and CDR2 SVGIG (reference sequence). Trimming took 0 bases from V and 9 from J, leaving 9 bases between them. The CDR3 length is 12 residues.

The chain recombines TRBV3-1 (or the pseudogene TRBV3-2) with TRBJ1-6, with D unclear. The germline V gene encodes CDR1 LGHDT and CDR2 YNNKEL (reference sequence). Deletions cut 6 bases from V and 7 bases from J, with 7 bases between. The CDR3 runs to 12 residues. The CDR3 spells CASRARNSPLHF. CDR3 sequence (DNA): TGTGCCAGCAGGGCCAGAAATTCACCCCTCCACTTT.

The V gene is TRBV4-2, the J gene TRBJ1-1; 8 nucleotides line up with TRBD1. After removal of 5 bases from V and 3 bases from J, the junction contained 8 bases not matched to a gene. CDR3 length: 15 residues. Per germline, CDR1 LGHNA and CDR2 YNFKEQ. CDR3 sequence (DNA): TGTGCCAGCAGCGCCTTACAGGGGGACGACACTGAAGCTTTCTTT. Its translation: CASSALQGDDTEAFF.

The chain has TRBV6-1 and TRBJ1-5; a possible D gene is TRBD1 (6 bases). Trimming took off 0 bases at V and 3 bases at J, with 9 bases between the two ends. There are 15 residues in the CDR3. In germline, CDR1 is MNHNS, CDR2 SASEGT. CDR3 residues: CASSEAYRDNQPQHF. CDR3 DNA: TGTGCCAGCAGTGAAGCTTACAGGGACAATCAGCCCCAGCATTTT.

The chain recombines TRBV3-1 (or the pseudogene TRBV3-2) with TRBJ1-4, with 10 bases matching TRBD1. The V gene's germline CDR1 is LGHDT and CDR2 YNNKEL (reference sequence). The CDR3 sequence is 15 residues long. Trimming cost V 3 bases and J 5 bases; bases outside gene matches: 3. In DNA form, the CDR3 reads TGTGCCAGCAGCCAGGGGACAGGGGCAAATGAAAAACTGTTTTTT. Protein sequence: CASSQGTGANEKLFF.

The chain employs TRBV6-9 and TRBJ2-1, with TRBD2 matching over 12 bases. V shed 5 bases and J 9 bases; nucleotides not matched to a gene: 11. The CDR3 spans 16 residues. The germline V gene encodes CDR1 MNHGY and CDR2 SVAAGI. DNA for the CDR3: TGTGCCAGCAGTATTGGACTAGCGGGGACCCTAAGTGAGCAGTTCTTC. This translates into CASSIGLAGTLSEQFF.

As to this clone: The same CDR3 is also encoded by other DNA sequences in this sample. This sequence joins TRBV10-1 and TRBJ2-7; 7 bases are a match to TRBD2. CDR3 length: 13 residues. Germline CDR1 is WNHNN and CDR2 is SYGVQD (reference sequence). V lost 0 bases to trimming and J lost 5 bases; unmatched junction nucleotides: 1. The chain's CDR3 is CASSESGRDEQYF. For the CDR3, the DNA is TGCGCCAGCAGTGAGTCAGGGAGGGACGAGCAGTACTTC.

The V and J genes are TRBV7-9 and TRBJ1-2; TRBD1 agrees at 7 bases. Germline lookup yields CDR1 SEHNR and CDR2 FQNEAQ (reference sequence). The CDR3 covers 13 residues. The junction had 4 bases not matched to a gene; V was cut back by 5 bases and J by 4 bases. This chain's CDR3 is CASSGGQAYGYTF. Here the CDR3 DNA reads TGTGCCAGCAGCGGTGGACAGGCCTATGGCTACACCTTC.

The CDR3 DNA follows: TGTGCCACCCGAAGTCGGACAGGGAAGGGAGCTAACTATGGCTACACCTTC. This gives the protein CATRSRTGKGANYGYTF. The V gene is TRBV24-1, the J gene TRBJ1-2; 8 nucleotides align to TRBD1. CDR1 KGHDR and CDR2 SFDVKD come from the germline V gene. The CDR3 contains 17 residues. V lost 9 bases, J lost 0 bases, and 14 bases stayed unmatched.

This clone was seen once. J is TRBJ2-5 and V is TRBV5-5, with 10 bases lining up with TRBD2. CDR1 is SGHKS, CDR2 YYEKEE, per germline (reference sequence). The CDR3 is 18 residues long. The ends lost 0 bases at V and 5 bases at J; junction bases unmatched: 13. CDR3: CASSLVLASGRVRETQYF. In DNA, the CDR3 is TGTGCCAGCAGCTTGGTTTTGGCTAGCGGGAGAGTTCGGGAGACCCAGTACTTC.